The 21 T cell receptor beta chains given below trace back to one sample, sequenced in a study of identical twins. Via MiXCR, TCRdb re-called the 5' RACE reads, giving one row per CDR3 protein. The sample lists approximately 630,000 distinct CDR3 sequences; 7% to 7.5% were seen once. The same specimen was also included in a second study, on yellow fever vaccine responses in identical twins.

The sequenced material came from PBMCs. All receptors derive from a young woman in good health.

In this sample, this clonotype turned up many times. The chain is built from TRBV7-9 and TRBJ2-7, with a weak D call TRBD1 (6 bases). Germline V CDR1 and CDR2: SEHNR, FQNEAQ (reference sequence). The CDR3 has 13 amino acids. V shed 3 bases and J shed 1 base, with 7 bases lying between them. The CDR3 DNA is TGTGCCAGCAGCTTCAGGGGTTCCTACGAGCAGTACTTC. It yields the protein CASSFRGSYEQYF.

This rearrangement joins TRBV15 to TRBJ2-3; 10 positions match TRBD2. The V segment lost 2 bases and the J segment 1 base; nucleotides outside the gene matches: 3. The germline gives CDR1 LNHNV, CDR2 YYDKDF (reference sequence). This CDR3 region has 16 residues. DNA for the CDR3: TGTGCCACCAGCAGATATCTAGCGGGGGGCACAGATACGCAGTATTTT. Amino acids: CATSRYLAGGTDTQYF.

The chain links TRBV5-5 to TRBJ2-1; D is ambiguous. V gave up 4 bases and J gave up 0 bases, with 11 bases separating them. The CDR3 consists of 15 residues. CDR1 SGHKS and CDR2 YYEKEE come from the germline V gene (reference sequence). This CDR3 is CASSDVPLSYNEQFF. In DNA, the CDR3 is TGTGCCAGCAGCGACGTCCCTCTCTCCTACAATGAGCAGTTCTTC.

This clonotype was observed at least ten times. V and J are TRBV6-1 and TRBJ1-5; weak D call: TRBD1 (6 bases). The CDR3 has 18 residues. Trimming took off 6 bases at V and 1 base at J, with 22 bases between the two ends. CDR1 MNHNS and CDR2 SASEGT come from the germline V gene. The CDR3 region is CASRPLGHSLGSNQPQHF. The CDR3 nucleotides are TGTGCCAGCAGACCCTTGGGACACTCCCTGGGAAGCAATCAGCCCCAGCATTTT.

The chain couples TRBV12-3 or TRBV12-4 to TRBJ1-6; D gene uncertain. The CDR3 extends over 12 amino acids. Trimming stripped 5 bases from V and 10 bases from J, with 9 bases between. Written as DNA, the CDR3 is TGTGCCAGCAGTAGGTCTAGGTCACCCCTCCACTTT. Its translation is CASSRSRSPLHF.

The CDR3 DNA sequence: TGCAGTGCTAGACCCTCGGGACAGGGAGTAAGAGAGACCCAGTACTTC. Protein product: CSARPSGQGVRETQYF. The chain links TRBV20-1 to TRBJ2-5; 9 nucleotides line up with TRBD1. V shed 2 bases and J 4 bases; nucleotides not matched to a gene: 11. The CDR3 has 16 amino acids. Germline V gene data show CDR1 as DFQATT and CDR2 as SNEGSKA (reference sequence).

The gene calls are TRBV12-3 or TRBV12-4 and TRBJ2-5; tentative D call: TRBD2 (6 bases). V was trimmed by 5 bases and J by 4 bases, leaving 20 bases between them. The CDR3 has 16 amino acids. CDR3 nucleotide sequence: TGTGCCAGCAGTCCCGGACTACCTCTTAGGACAGAGACCCAGTACTTC. It codes for CASSPGLPLRTETQYF.

This chain connects TRBV7-6 to TRBJ2-3; 8 positions agree with TRBD2. This CDR3 is 17 amino acids long. Germline assignment: CDR1 SGHVS and CDR2 FNYEAQ. The V segment lost 1 base and the J segment 0 bases; nucleotides outside the gene matches: 6. Here the CDR3 reads CASSLVHPSGSTDTQYF. The CDR3 DNA reads as TGTGCCAGCAGCTTAGTTCATCCTAGCGGGAGCACAGATACGCAGTATTTT.

V gene TRBV12-5 combines with J gene TRBJ2-1, with 10 bases matching TRBD2. From germline, CDR1 is LGHNT and CDR2 FRNRAP. There are 15 residues in the CDR3. J lost 7 bases, V lost 6 bases, and 9 bases had no gene match. This CDR3 is CASGGAGGPSNEQFF. CDR3 DNA sequence: TGTGCTAGTGGAGGAGCGGGGGGGCCTTCGAATGAGCAGTTCTTC.

This clonotype was observed a few times. The chain combines TRBV5-1 with TRBJ2-3; perhaps TRBD2 as D (5 bases). The germline V gene encodes CDR1 SGHRS and CDR2 YFSETQ. V shed 4 bases and J shed 5 bases, with 14 bases lying between them. This CDR3 comprises 14 residues. The CDR3 DNA is TGCGCCAGCAGCCTATCCCCCGCGGGAGATACGCAGTATTTT. Its protein is CASSLSPAGDTQYF.

This clonotype was seen a handful of times. The genes are TRBV5-1 and TRBJ2-2; 10 nucleotides agree with TRBD1. CDR3 length: 17 residues. Losses at the gene ends were 0 bases for V and 8 bases for J; bases not matched to a gene: 10. Looked up from germline, CDR1 is SGHRS and CDR2 is YFSETQ. This chain's CDR3 is CASSLGLTGGSRGELFF. As DNA, the CDR3 is TGCGCCAGCAGCTTGGGTCTGACAGGGGGCTCACGAGGGGAGCTGTTTTTT.

This clonotype has only a few counts. This chain uses TRBV11-2 with TRBJ2-1; 10 bases agree with TRBD2. Germline V lookup: CDR1 SGHAT, CDR2 FQNNGV. The CDR3 consists of 17 residues. V was clipped by 3 bases and J by 6 bases; unmatched bases: 11. The CDR3 reads CASSFYGGTSEGNEQFF. In nucleotides, the CDR3 is TGTGCCAGCAGCTTCTATGGGGGGACTAGCGAGGGCAATGAGCAGTTCTTC.

As for this clonotype: This may be a read error, as it is one base from a much larger clone. The rearrangement joins TRBV5-1 to TRBJ2-1, with 8 positions matching TRBD2. Germline V gene sequence: CDR1 SGHRS, CDR2 YFSETQ. CDR3 length equals 13 residues. Here the CDR3 DNA reads TGCGCCAGTAGCGGGACTGGTCCCGATGAGCAGCTCTTC. As protein: CASSGTGPDEQLF.

This clonotype was observed a handful of times. The rearrangement links TRBV29-1 to TRBJ2-5; D is ambiguous. Deletions cut 6 bases from V and 5 bases from J, with 13 bases between. Germline V CDR1 and CDR2: SQVTM, ANQGSEA. The CDR3 sequence is 12 residues long. CDR3 sequence reads: CSVVVVSETQYF. For the CDR3, the DNA is TGCAGCGTCGTTGTGGTATCGGAGACCCAGTACTTC.

V and J are TRBV27 and TRBJ1-4; D is uncertain. The CDR3 loop spans 14 amino acids. Germline V gene sequence: CDR1 MNHEY, CDR2 SMNVEV (reference sequence). V was trimmed by 1 base and J by 8 bases, leaving 11 bases between them. CDR3 DNA: TGTGCCAGCAGTTTATATCCAGGCGGCGAAAAACTGTTTTTT. This translates into CASSLYPGGEKLFF.

The chain uses TRBV20-1 and TRBJ1-6; no reliable D call. In germline, CDR1 is DFQATT, CDR2 SNEGSKA (reference sequence). Trimming shortened V by 0 bases and J by 4 bases, and 10 bases separated the two germline ends. The CDR3 is made up of 15 amino acids. This chain's CDR3 is CSARDPAQYNSPLHF. CDR3 DNA sequence: TGCAGTGCTAGAGATCCAGCGCAATATAATTCACCCCTCCACTTT.

This clonotype was seen many times. V gene TRBV10-2 combines with J gene TRBJ2-1; a weak D match, TRBD2 (5 bases). Germline V CDR1 and CDR2: WSHSY, SAAADI. V lost 4 bases, J lost 2 bases, and 9 bases lay in between. The CDR3 extends over 14 amino acids. The CDR3 region is CASSGAGAYNEQFF. The CDR3 DNA is TGCGCCAGCAGTGGTGCGGGCGCCTACAATGAGCAGTTCTTC.

This clonotype was seen a handful of times. This chain connects TRBV20-1 to TRBJ2-1; 7 positions agree with TRBD2. Germline values: CDR1 DFQATT, CDR2 SNEGSKA (reference sequence). The CDR3 runs to 15 residues. V dropped 3 bases and J dropped 3; count of bases not matched to a gene: 8. The CDR3 DNA reads TGCAGTGCTAGCCAGCGGGGCCGCCTCTACAATGAGCAGTTCTTC. It encodes CSASQRGRLYNEQFF.

This clonotype was counted only a few times. The rearrangement links TRBV24-1 to TRBJ2-6; TRBD2 agrees at 7 bases. The V and J ends lost 3 bases and 0 bases, in that order; junction bases with no gene match: 4. CDR3 length equals 17 residues. Germline loops: CDR1 KGHDR, CDR2 SFDVKD. CDR3 DNA: TGTGCCACCAGTGATCCGGGACTACACTCTGGGGCCAACGTCCTGACTTTC. The encoded protein is CATSDPGLHSGANVLTF.

This clonotype has only a few counts. This rearrangement joins TRBV5-1 to TRBJ2-6; D not certain. Trimming pared 5 bases from V and 2 bases from J, leaving 14 bases between. Germline-derived CDR1 and CDR2 are SGHRS and YFSETQ. The length of the CDR3 is 16 residues. CDR3 protein: CASRPVPVPGANVLTF. The CDR3 bases are TGCGCCAGCAGACCCGTCCCGGTTCCTGGGGCCAACGTCCTGACTTTC.

As to this clonotype: A much larger clone sits a single nucleotide away, making a read error possible. The chain joins TRBV5-1 to TRBJ2-1; D is perhaps TRBD2 (7 bases). The CDR3 is made up of 16 amino acids. The V gene's germline CDR1 is SGHRS and CDR2 YFSETQ. The CDR3 spells CASSLAGASGHNEKFF. CDR3 nucleotides: TGCGCCAGCAGCTTGGCGGGGGCTAGCGGACACAATGAGAAGTTCTTC.